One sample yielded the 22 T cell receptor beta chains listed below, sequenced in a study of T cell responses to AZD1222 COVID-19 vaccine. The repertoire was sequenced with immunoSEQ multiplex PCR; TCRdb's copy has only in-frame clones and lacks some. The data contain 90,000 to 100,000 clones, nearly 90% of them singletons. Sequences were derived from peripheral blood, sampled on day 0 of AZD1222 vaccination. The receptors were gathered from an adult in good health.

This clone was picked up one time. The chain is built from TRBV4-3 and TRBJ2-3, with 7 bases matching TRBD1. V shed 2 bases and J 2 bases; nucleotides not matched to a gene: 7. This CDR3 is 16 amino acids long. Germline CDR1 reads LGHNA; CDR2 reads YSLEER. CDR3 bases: TGCGCCAGCAGCCAAACTGCCGACAGGGCCACAGATACGCAGTATTTT. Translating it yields CASSQTADRATDTQYF.

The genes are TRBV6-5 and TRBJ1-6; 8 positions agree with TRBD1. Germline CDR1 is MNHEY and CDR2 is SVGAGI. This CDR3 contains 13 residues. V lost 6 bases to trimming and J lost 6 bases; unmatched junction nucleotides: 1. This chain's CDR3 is CASRQGANSPLHF. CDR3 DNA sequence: TGTGCCAGCAGGCAGGGGGCTAATTCACCCCTCCACTTT.

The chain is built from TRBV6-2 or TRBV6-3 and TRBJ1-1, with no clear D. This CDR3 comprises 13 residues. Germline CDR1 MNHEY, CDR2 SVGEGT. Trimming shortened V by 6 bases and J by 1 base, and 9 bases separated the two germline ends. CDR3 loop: CASSHSGNTEAFF. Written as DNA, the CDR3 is TGTGCCAGCAGCCACTCTGGGAACACTGAAGCTTTCTTT.

The CDR3 DNA is TGTGCCAGCAGTTACGGTTTTGAGCAGTTCTTC. This codes for CASSYGFEQFF. The chain is built from TRBV6-5 and TRBJ2-1; D unclear. With 2 bases removed from V and 9 bases from J, the gap between germline ends came to 5 bases. Germline V gene data show CDR1 as MNHEY and CDR2 as SVGAGI. The CDR3 extends over 11 amino acids.

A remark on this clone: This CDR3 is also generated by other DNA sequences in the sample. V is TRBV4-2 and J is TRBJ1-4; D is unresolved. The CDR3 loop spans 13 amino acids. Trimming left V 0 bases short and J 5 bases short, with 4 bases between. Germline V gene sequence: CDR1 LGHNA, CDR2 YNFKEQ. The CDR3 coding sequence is TGTGCCAGCAGCCAAGACCTGAATGAAAAACTGTTTTTT. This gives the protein CASSQDLNEKLFF.

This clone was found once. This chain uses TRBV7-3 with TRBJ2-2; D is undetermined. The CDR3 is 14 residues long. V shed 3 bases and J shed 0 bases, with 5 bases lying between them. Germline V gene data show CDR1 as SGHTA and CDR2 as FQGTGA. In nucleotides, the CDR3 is TGTGCCAGCAGCTTTTTACCGAACACCGGGGAGCTGTTTTTT. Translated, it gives CASSFLPNTGELFF.

As DNA, the CDR3 is TGTGCCAGCAGTTACTCCGGGGGGGGACAAGAGACCCAGTACTTC. Translated, it gives CASSYSGGGQETQYF. The V and J genes are TRBV6-5 and TRBJ2-5; 8 bases align to TRBD2. After removal of 0 bases from V and 2 bases from J, the junction contained 2 bases not matched to a gene. The CDR3 contains 15 residues. Germline CDR1 is MNHEY and CDR2 is SVGAGI.

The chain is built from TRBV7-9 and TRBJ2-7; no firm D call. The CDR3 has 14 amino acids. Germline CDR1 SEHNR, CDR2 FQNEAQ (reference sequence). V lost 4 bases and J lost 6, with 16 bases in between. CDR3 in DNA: TGTGCCAGCAGCTCTCGAACCGCGCCCCTCGAGCAGTACTTC. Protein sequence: CASSSRTAPLEQYF.

DNA of the CDR3: TGTGCCAGCAGTCGCAGGGGGCTGGGGCAGCCCCAGCATTTT. Its protein product is CASSRRGLGQPQHF. The genes are TRBV3-1 (or the pseudogene TRBV3-2) and TRBJ1-5; TRBD1 aligns across 8 bases. Germline V lookup: CDR1 LGHDT, CDR2 YNNKEL (reference sequence). The J segment lost 7 bases and the V segment lost 6 bases, leaving 8 bases of the junction unmatched. The CDR3 runs to 14 residues.

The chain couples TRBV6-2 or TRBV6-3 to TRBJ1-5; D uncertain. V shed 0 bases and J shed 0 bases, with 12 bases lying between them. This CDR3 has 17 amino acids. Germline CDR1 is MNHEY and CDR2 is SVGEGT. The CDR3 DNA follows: TGTGCCAGCAGTTACTCGACGGGCAGAAGTAGCAATCAGCCCCAGCATTTT. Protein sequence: CASSYSTGRSSNQPQHF.

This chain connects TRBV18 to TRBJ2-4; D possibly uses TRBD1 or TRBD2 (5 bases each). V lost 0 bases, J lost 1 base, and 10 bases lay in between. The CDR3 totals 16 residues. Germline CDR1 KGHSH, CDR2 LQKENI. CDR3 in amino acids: CASSPPGDRAKNIQYF. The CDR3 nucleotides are TGTGCCAGCTCACCACCGGGGGACCGGGCCAAAAACATTCAGTACTTC.

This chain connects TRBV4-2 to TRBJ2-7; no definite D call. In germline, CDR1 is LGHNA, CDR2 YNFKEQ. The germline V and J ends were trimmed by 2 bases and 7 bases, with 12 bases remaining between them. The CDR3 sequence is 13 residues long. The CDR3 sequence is CASSQFLGREQYV. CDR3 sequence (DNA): TGTGCCAGCAGCCAATTTCTAGGCAGGGAGCAGTACGTC.

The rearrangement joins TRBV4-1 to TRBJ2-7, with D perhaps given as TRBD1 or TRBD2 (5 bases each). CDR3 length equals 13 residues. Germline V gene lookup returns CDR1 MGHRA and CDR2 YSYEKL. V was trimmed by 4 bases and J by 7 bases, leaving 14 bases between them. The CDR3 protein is CASSLGAGREQYV. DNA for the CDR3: TGCGCCAGCAGCCTCGGGGCAGGCCGGGAGCAGTACGTC.

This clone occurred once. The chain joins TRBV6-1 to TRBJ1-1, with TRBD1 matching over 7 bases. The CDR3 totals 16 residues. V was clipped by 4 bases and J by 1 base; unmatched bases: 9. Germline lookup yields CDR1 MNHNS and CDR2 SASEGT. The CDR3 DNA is TGTGCCAGCAGTGCGCTCCCGGGACAGAAGAACACTGAAGCTTTCTTT. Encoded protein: CASSALPGQKNTEAFF.

The DNA of the CDR3 is TGTGCCAGCAGTCCCGCGGCGGGCGGTCAAAAGACCCAGTACTTC. This translates into CASSPAAGGQKTQYF. This chain uses TRBV27 with TRBJ2-5, with D perhaps matching TRBD2 (5 bases). Trimming took 5 bases from V and 6 from J, leaving 19 bases between them. The germline V gene has CDR1 MNHEY and CDR2 SMNVEV (reference sequence). The CDR3 sequence is 15 residues long.

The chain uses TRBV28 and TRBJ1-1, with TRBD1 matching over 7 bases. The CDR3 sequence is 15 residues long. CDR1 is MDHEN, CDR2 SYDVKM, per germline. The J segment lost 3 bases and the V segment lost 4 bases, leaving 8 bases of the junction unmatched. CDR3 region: CASSSLGQVDTEAFF. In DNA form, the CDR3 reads TGTGCCAGCAGTTCCCTTGGACAGGTCGACACTGAAGCTTTCTTT.

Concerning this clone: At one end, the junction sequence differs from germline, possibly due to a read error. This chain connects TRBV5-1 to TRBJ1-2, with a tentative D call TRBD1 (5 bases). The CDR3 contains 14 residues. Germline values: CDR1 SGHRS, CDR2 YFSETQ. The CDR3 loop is CASSLGPEIYGYTF. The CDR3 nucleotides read TGTGCCAGCAGCTTGGGGCCGGAGATCTATGGCTACACCTTC.

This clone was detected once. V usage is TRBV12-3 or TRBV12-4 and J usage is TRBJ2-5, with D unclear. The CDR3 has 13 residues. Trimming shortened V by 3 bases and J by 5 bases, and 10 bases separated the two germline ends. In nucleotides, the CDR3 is TGTGCCAGCAGTTTTGGAGCGATGGAGACCCAGTACTTC. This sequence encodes CASSFGAMETQYF.

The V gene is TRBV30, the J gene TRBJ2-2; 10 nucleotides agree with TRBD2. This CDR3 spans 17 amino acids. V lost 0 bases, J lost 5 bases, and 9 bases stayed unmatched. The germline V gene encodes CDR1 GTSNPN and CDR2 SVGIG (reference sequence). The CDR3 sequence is CAWSVRLAGARTGELFF. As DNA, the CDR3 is TGTGCCTGGAGTGTACGGCTAGCGGGGGCAAGGACCGGGGAGCTGTTTTTT.

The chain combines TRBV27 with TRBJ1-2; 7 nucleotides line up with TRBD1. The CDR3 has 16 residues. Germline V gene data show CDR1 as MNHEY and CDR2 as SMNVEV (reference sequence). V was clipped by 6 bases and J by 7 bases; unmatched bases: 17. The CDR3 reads CASSRGTVAPSGGYTF. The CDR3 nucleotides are TGTGCCAGCAGCCGTGGGACAGTGGCTCCGTCGGGTGGCTACACCTTC.

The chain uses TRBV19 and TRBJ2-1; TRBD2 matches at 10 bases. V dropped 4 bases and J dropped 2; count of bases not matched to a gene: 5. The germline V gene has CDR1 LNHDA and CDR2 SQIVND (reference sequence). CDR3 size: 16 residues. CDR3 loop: CASSRVAGGPYNEQFF. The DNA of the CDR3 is TGTGCCAGTAGTAGGGTAGCGGGAGGACCCTACAATGAGCAGTTCTTC.

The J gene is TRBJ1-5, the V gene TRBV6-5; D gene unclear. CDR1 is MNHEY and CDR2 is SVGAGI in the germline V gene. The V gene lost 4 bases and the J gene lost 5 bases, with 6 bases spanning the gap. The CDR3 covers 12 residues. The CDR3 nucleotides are TGTGCCAGCAGTTTGACTTATCAGCCCCAGCATTTT. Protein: CASSLTYQPQHF.